The text below deals with one T cell receptor (beta chain). Its antigen is undetermined. Via MiXCR, TCRdb re-called the reads, giving one row per CDR3 protein. This sample yields almost 550,000 distinct CDR3 sequences, of which about 17% are seen a single time; 20% to 30% belongs to the top ten. These data belong to a study of T cell repertoires in cytomegalovirus infection. Study-level information: Both CMV infection and a matching HLA type were indicated by public TCR beta signatures.

Whole-study findings and limits: Identification of carriers of CMV plus the relevant HLA was achieved through cumulative public TCR beta family frequency.

CDR1 and CDR2 (germline): MNHEY, SMNVEV (reference sequence). This CDR3 has 16 residues. V was clipped by 6 bases and J by 5 bases, with 22 bases between them. This TCR was recovered from a human donor in good health (CMV status not recorded). Some clones in this sample may be carry-over from other donors' samples. The chain combines TRBV27 with TRBJ1-1; D unclear. The sample taken for sequencing was CD8+ T cells from PBMCs. DNA for the CDR3: TGTGCCAGCAGACCCGATAACATTTTAGGTGGAACTGAAGCTTTCTTT. Residues: CASRPDNILGGTEAFF.